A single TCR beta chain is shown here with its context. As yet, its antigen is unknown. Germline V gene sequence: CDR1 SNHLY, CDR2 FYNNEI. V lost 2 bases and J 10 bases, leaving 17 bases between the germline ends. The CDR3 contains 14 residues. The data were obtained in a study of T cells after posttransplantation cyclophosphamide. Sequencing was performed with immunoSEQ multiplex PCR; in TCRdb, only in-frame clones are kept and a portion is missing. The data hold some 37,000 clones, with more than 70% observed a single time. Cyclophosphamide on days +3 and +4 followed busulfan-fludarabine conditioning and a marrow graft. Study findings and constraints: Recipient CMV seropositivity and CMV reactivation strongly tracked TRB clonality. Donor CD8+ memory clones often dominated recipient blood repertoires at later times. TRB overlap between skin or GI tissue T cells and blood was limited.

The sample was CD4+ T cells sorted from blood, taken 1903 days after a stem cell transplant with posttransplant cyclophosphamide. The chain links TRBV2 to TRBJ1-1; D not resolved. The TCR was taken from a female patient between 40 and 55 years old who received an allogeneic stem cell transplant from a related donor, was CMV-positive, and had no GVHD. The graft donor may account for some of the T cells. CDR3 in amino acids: CASSETGIDMTAFF. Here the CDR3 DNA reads TGTGCCAGCAGTGAAACGGGAATTGACATGACAGCTTTCTTT.